This entry describes one T cell receptor beta chain. Its antigen remains unknown. The use of a sample-barcoded 5' primer and a J-beta primer mix characterized a second PCR of roughly 7 to 12 cycles. One entry per CDR3 protein results from TCRdb running MiXCR on the 5' RACE reads. The sample yields about 800,000 distinct CDR3 sequences, approximately 25% seen once. The data were taken from a study of blood T cells in healthy people across ages. Overall study findings and caveats: Measured against age, TCR beta diversity per million T cells decreased in a roughly linear manner.

Ten milliliters of peripheral blood were drawn from each donor into EDTA-treated tubes. Germline V lookup: CDR1 MDHEN, CDR2 SYDVKM. CDR3 length: 15 residues. The sample also formed part of further work on T cells of mothers and their children. That source notes: A slight, non-significant increase in overlap was found for related mother-child pairs relative to unrelated pairs.

This chain links TRBV28 with TRBJ2-5; D might be TRBD2 (6 bases). With the DNA end fitting TRBJ2-7 better, the J assignment may be wrong. The TCR comes from a boy aged 5-17 years in good health. Specimen: blood. CDR3 DNA: TGTGCCAGCAGTTCCGGGGACTCCAGCTCCTACGAGCAGTACTTC. It yields the protein CASSSGDSSSYEQYF.